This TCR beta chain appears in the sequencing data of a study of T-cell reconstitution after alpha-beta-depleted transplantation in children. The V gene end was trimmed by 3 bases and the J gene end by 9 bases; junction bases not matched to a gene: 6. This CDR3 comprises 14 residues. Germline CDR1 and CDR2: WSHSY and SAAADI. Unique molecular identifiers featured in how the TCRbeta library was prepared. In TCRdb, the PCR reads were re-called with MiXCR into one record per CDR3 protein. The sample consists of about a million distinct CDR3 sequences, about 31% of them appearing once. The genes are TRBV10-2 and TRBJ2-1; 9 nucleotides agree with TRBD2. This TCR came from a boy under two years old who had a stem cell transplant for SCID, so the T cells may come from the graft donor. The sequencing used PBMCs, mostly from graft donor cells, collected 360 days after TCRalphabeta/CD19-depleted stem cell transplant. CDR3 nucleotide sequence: TGCGCCAGCAGTGATGGCGGGGGGGCAGGTGAGCAGTTCTTC. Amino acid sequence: CASSDGGGAGEQFF.